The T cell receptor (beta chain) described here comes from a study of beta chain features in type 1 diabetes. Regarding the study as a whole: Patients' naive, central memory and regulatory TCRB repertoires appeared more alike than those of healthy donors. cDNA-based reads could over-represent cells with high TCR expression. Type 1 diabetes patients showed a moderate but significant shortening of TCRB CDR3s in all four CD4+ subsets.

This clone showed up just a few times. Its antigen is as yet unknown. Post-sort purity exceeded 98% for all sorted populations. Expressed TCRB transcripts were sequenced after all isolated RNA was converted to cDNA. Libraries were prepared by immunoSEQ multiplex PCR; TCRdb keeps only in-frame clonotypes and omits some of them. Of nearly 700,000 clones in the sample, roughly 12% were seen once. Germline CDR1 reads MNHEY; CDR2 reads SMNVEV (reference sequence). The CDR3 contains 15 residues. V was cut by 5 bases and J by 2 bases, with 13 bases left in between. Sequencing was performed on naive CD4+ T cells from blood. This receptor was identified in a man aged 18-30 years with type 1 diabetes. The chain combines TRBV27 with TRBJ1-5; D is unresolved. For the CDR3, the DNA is TGTGCCAGCAGTCCCCTTGGGATCCGCAATCAGCCCCAGCATTTT. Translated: CASSPLGIRNQPQHF.